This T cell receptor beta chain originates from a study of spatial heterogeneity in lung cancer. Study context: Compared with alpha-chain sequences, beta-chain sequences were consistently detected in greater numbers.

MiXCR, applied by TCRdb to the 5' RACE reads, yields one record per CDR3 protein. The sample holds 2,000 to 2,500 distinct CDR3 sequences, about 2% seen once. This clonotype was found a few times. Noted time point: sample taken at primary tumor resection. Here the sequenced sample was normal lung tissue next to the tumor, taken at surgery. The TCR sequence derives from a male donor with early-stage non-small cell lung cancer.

DNA for the CDR3: TGTGCCAGTAGTACCGGATTCGTGCGGGGAGAGACCCAGTACTTC. It is translated as CASSTGFVRGETQYF. This chain uses TRBV19 with TRBJ2-5; D possibly corresponds to TRBD2 (6 bases). Germline CDR1 LNHDA, CDR2 SQIVND (reference sequence). The ends were cut back, 4 bases at V and 4 bases at J, with 16 bases in the middle. The CDR3 covers 15 residues.